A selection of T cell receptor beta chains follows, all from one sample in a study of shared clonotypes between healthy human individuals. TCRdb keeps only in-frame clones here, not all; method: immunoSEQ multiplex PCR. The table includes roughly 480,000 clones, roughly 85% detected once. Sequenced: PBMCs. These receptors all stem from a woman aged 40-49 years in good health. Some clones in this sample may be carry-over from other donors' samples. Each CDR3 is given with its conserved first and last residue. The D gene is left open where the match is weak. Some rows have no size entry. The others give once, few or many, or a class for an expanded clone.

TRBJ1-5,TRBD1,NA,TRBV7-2,CASSLSTGNNQPQHF,TGTGCCAGCAGCCTCTCGACAGGGAACAATCAGCCCCAGCATTTT
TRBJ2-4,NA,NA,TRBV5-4,CASSSDRQNIQYF,TGTGCCAGCAGCTCGGACAGACAAAACATTCAGTACTTC
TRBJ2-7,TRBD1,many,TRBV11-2,CASSLDARGIDEQYF,TGTGCCAGCAGCTTAGATGCCAGGGGGATCGACGAGCAGTACTTC
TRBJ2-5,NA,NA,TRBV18,CASSQARTEETQYF,TGTGCCAGCTCACAGGCCCGGACGGAAGAGACCCAGTACTTC
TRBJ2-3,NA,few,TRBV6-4,CASSGREPTDTQYF,TGTGCCAGCAGTGGCCGGGAACCCACAGATACGCAGTATTTT
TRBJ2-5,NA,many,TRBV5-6,CASSLGGVETQYF,TGTGCCAGCAGCTTGGGAGGGGTCGAGACCCAGTACTTC
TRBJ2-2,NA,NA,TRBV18,CASSPDSFGGTGELFF,TGTGCCAGCTCACCCGACTCTTTCGGGGGCACCGGGGAGCTGTTTTTT
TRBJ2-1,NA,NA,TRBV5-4,CASSHGLGRGQGEQFF,TGTGCCAGCAGCCACGGTCTCGGGCGCGGCCAGGGTGAGCAGTTCTTC
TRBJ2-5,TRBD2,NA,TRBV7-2,CASSLGWAGGRQETQYF,TGTGCCAGCAGCTTAGGTTGGGCGGGAGGCCGGCAAGAGACCCAGTACTTC
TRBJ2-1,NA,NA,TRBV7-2,CASSLAPGREQFF,TGTGCCAGCAGCTTAGCCCCTGGGCGTGAGCAGTTCTTC
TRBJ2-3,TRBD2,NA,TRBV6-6,CASSSQRDTDTQYF,TGTGCCAGCAGCTCACAGCGGGACACAGATACGCAGTATTTT
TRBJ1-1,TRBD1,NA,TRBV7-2,CASSSRTGGTEAFF,TGTGCCAGCAGCTCCCGGACAGGGGGCACTGAAGCTTTCTTT
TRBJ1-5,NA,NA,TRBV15,CATSRDGVGFQPQHF,TGTGCCACCAGCAGAGATGGGGTAGGTTTCCAGCCCCAGCATTTT
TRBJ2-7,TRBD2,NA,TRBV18,CASSPSPSGSYEQYF,TGTGCCAGCTCACCAAGCCCTAGCGGGAGTTACGAGCAGTACTTC
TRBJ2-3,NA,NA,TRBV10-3,CAISEGGPTDTQYF,TGTGCCATCAGTGAGGGGGGGCCAACAGATACGCAGTATTTT
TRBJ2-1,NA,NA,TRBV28,CATTQGGGGLNEQFF,TGTGCCACCACCCAGGGAGGGGGGGGTCTGAATGAGCAGTTCTTC
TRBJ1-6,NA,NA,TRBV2,CASSVSQGGSPLHF,TGTGCCAGCAGTGTCTCCCAAGGGGGTTCACCCCTCCACTTT
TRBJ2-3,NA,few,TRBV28,CASNYPDTQYF,TGTGCCAGCAATTATCCAGATACGCAGTATTTT
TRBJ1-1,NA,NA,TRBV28,CASILNQGTEAFF,TGTGCCAGCATCCTCAACCAGGGGACTGAAGCTTTCTTT
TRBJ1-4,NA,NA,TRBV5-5,CASSLQVATHISAVGEKLFF,TGTGCCAGCAGCTTGCAGGTGGCAACCCATATTTCCGCTGTGGGTGAAAAACTGTTTTTT
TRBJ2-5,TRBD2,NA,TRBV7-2,CASSLGAGEGETQYF,TGTGCCAGCAGCTTAGGGGCGGGAGAGGGGGAGACCCAGTACTTC
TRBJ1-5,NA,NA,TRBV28,CASSSPVRPQHF,TGTGCCAGTAGTTCGCCGGTGAGGCCCCAGCATTTT
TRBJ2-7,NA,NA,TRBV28,CASSSPGDRQYF,TGTGCCAGCAGTTCGCCGGGGGACAGGCAGTACTTC
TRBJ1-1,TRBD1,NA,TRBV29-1,CSVVRQGMNTEAFF,TGCAGCGTTGTAAGACAGGGGATGAACACTGAAGCTTTCTTT
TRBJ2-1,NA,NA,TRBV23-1,CASTLPEDSLNEQFF,TGCGCCAGCACCCTGCCCGAGGACAGCCTCAATGAGCAGTTCTTC
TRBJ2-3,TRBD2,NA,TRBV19,CASHETSGSTQYF,TGTGCCAGTCATGAGACTAGCGGGAGTACGCAGTATTTT
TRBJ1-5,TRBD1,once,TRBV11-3,CASSQNTITGDRQPQHF,TGTGCCAGCAGCCAAAATACCATTACAGGGGACAGACAGCCCCAGCATTTT
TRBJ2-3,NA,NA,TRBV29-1,CSVGIFRTDTQYF,TGCAGCGTTGGAATTTTTCGGACAGATACGCAGTATTTT
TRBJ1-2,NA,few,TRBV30,CAWSADSTYGYTF,TGTGCCTGGAGTGCAGACAGCACCTATGGCTACACCTTC
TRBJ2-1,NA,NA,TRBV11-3,CASSLDAGAPYNEQFF,TGTGCCAGCAGCTTAGATGCGGGGGCACCCTACAATGAGCAGTTCTTC
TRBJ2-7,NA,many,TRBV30,CAWSWTPGVYEQYF,TGTGCCTGGAGTTGGACCCCGGGGGTCTACGAGCAGTACTTC
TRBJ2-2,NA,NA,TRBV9,CASSAPGSPGELFF,TGTGCCAGCAGCGCCCCAGGGAGCCCCGGGGAGCTGTTTTTT
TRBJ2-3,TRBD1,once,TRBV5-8,CASSPGQGAFDTQYF,TGTGCCAGCAGCCCGGGACAGGGGGCGTTTGATACGCAGTATTTT
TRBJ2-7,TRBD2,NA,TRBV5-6,CASSRGLAGGWTYEQYF,TGTGCCAGCAGCCGGGGACTAGCGGGTGGGTGGACCTACGAGCAGTACTTC
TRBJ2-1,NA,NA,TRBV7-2,CASSLATGHRNEQFF,TGTGCCAGCAGCTTAGCTACGGGACACCGAAATGAGCAGTTCTTC